This TCR beta chain was captured by sequencing in a study of identifying expanded T cells in peripheral blood. Notes on the study in general: Roughly 1.2 clones differed between technical replicates, versus around 15 and 19 over time.

No infections or other immune events were documented during collection. Note on this clone: Antigen unknown.

This CDR3 is 17 amino acids long. V gave up 1 base and J gave up 0 bases, with 14 bases separating them. CDR1 and CDR2 from the germline V gene are SGDLS and YYNGEE. Profiled with immunoSEQ multiplex PCR; TCRdb holds only in-frame clones, not every one. The sample holds some 93,000 clones, 88% seen once. The sample consisted of blood. This receptor was obtained from a person aged 18 to 70 in good health. The rearrangement joins TRBV9 to TRBJ1-3; D is unresolved. The CDR3 DNA reads TGTGCCAGCAGCGTAACACCCGGGCTGGCCTCTGGAAACACCATATATTTT. This codes for CASSVTPGLASGNTIYF.